The rows below give T cell receptor beta chains drawn from one sample of a study of regulatory T cells in long-lasting Graves disease. One entry per CDR3 protein, called by TCRdb with MiXCR from the multiplex PCR reads. Here the sample spans over 400,000 distinct CDR3 sequences, approximately 15% being singletons. In addition, the sample was reused for a study of T cells in Graves' hyperthyroidism and ophthalmopathy.

The sample here was peripheral blood mononuclear cells (PBMCs), taken at new diagnosis, from a patient treated with antithyroid drugs. These receptor sequences come from a woman in her forties or fifties with Graves disease. The CDR3 runs from the conserved cysteine through the conserved F or W.

j_gene	v_gene	CDR3aa
TRBJ2-3	TRBV20-1	CSATTTQGDTQYF
TRBJ2-2	TRBV24-1	CATSVGGPANTGELFF
TRBJ1-2	TRBV11-2	CASSSEGNGYTF
TRBJ1-1	TRBV19	CATKSDRGRAFF
TRBJ1-5	TRBV2	CASRGLSNQPQHF
TRBJ2-1	TRBV9	CASSVEGLSNEQFF
TRBJ2-1	TRBV5-1	CASSFVASGKRYNEQFF
-	TRBV3-1	CASSQEARIQYF
TRBJ2-2	TRBV9	CASSDSGRAVTGELFF
TRBJ2-7	TRBV6-5	CASSYLTGGGYEQYF
TRBJ2-1	TRBV3-1	CASGLAGNYNEQFF
TRBJ2-5	TRBV3-1	CASSQPNQETQYF
TRBJ2-2	TRBV24-1	CATSDLSGNTGELFF
TRBJ1-1	TRBV6-2/TRBV6-3	CASSNPGRGNTEAFF
TRBJ2-5	TRBV12-3/TRBV12-4	CASSQTSAQETQYF
TRBJ2-3	TRBV25-1	CASSDHAGTGTDTQYF
TRBJ1-2	TRBV29-1	CSVDGPDEGYGYTF
TRBJ1-1	TRBV6-2/TRBV6-3	CASSERGNTEAFF
TRBJ1-6	TRBV20-1	CSARGGSENSPLHF
TRBJ2-3	TRBV3-1	CASSLPGGQGDTQYF
TRBJ2-5	TRBV24-1	CATSDFQGRETQYF
TRBJ1-1	TRBV6-2/TRBV6-3	CASSLGPRIEAFF
TRBJ1-2	TRBV27	CASSLYIGGNYGYTF
TRBJ2-1	TRBV27	CASSSQGGNEQFF
TRBJ1-1	TRBV29-1	CSAPGGGTRKAFF
TRBJ2-1	TRBV7-3	CASSLTGQGNEQFF
TRBJ2-1	TRBV24-1	CATSPPGGGNEQFF
TRBJ1-6	TRBV2	CASRTGGRGSPLHF
TRBJ1-1	TRBV12-3/TRBV12-4	CASSVSENTEAFF
TRBJ1-1	TRBV2	CATVGVRMNTEAFF
TRBJ2-5	TRBV5-5	CASSTDGTRETQYF
TRBJ2-7	TRBV3-1	CASSRETESYEQYF
TRBJ1-5	TRBV12-3/TRBV12-4	CASSSRGTEKHF
-	TRBV30	CAWSVGAGTDTQYF
TRBJ1-1	TRBV30	CAGGRGENTEAFF
TRBJ2-1	TRBV12-3/TRBV12-4	CASSMYNEQFF
TRBJ2-7	TRBV2	CASSNEREQYF
TRBJ2-7	TRBV2	CASTEFSAGEQYF
TRBJ2-1	TRBV7-9	CASSSGTLNNEQFF
TRBJ1-2	TRBV28	CASRGPQGNYGYTF
TRBJ2-7	TRBV9	CASSTGIPSYEQYF
TRBJ2-1	TRBV9	CASSVEGGSYNEQFF
TRBJ2-5	TRBV7-6	CASSSPPRGQETQYF
TRBJ2-1	TRBV9	CASSGRTSGDNEQFF
TRBJ2-2	TRBV6-1	CASSLSASTGELFF
TRBJ2-2	TRBV7-3	CASSPRGGNTGELFF
TRBJ2-7	TRBV20-1	CSARVAGDYEQYF
TRBJ1-1	TRBV19	CASVGIRDRPEAFF
TRBJ2-7	TRBV18	CASSPVPGPYEQYF
TRBJ2-7	TRBV30	CAWSAYGSYEQYF
TRBJ2-3	TRBV5-1	CASSVSGDSTDTQYF
TRBJ1-5	TRBV2	CASSPQGASNQPQHF
TRBJ2-3	TRBV5-8	CASSLAWASGDRTDTQYF
TRBJ2-7	TRBV5-1	CASSLGGTTYEQYF
TRBJ2-7	TRBV7-2	CASSLGSGPYEQYF
TRBJ2-1	TRBV14	CASSQVGLAGGRTYNEQFF
TRBJ2-3	TRBV20-1	CSAPPSGDTQYF